This paragraph covers one T cell receptor (beta chain) sequence. V lost 5 bases, J lost 1 base, and 12 bases lay in between. The CDR3 runs 14 residues. Germline V gene lookup returns CDR1 MNHEY and CDR2 SMNVEV (reference sequence). This specimen belongs to a study of T cells after yellow fever vaccination. General study points: A large majority of primary-vaccination clones showed up again after the booster (approximately 95% CD4, around 90% CD8).

They built TCR cDNA with 5'RACE template switching, a step that put in a universal primer site and UMIs. One entry per CDR3 protein results from TCRdb running MiXCR on the 5' RACE reads. The sample lists over 65,000 distinct CDR3 sequences, roughly 14% occurring once. The sequenced sample was CD8+ T cells not binding an NS4B(214-222) dextramer, sorted from PBMCs, obtained more than 20 days after the first yellow fever vaccination. J is TRBJ2-7 and V is TRBV27; a weak D match, TRBD2 (5 bases). This clonotype was obtained from a man aged 18 to 30 who received the YFV17D yellow fever vaccine. CDR3 region: CASSEGHWSYEQYF. The CDR3 coding sequence is TGTGCCAGCAGTGAGGGTCATTGGTCCTACGAGCAGTACTTC.